The text below deals with one TCR beta chain. This sample was included in a study of technical replicates of blood from a handful of donors. Sequenced by immunoSEQ multiplex PCR; TCRdb stores in-frame clones only, minus some. The data show around 95,000 clones, with over 85% seen just once and about 0.22% held by the top ten. The germline CDR1 and CDR2 sequences are SGHRS and YFSETQ. V was shortened by 4 bases and J by 5 bases, with 15 bases between the two germline ends. The CDR3 is 14 residues long. The sequence was collected from a human donor in good health. The V gene is TRBV5-1, the J gene TRBJ2-5; D possibly corresponds to TRBD1 (6 bases). Sequenced sample: T cells isolated from PBMCs. The CDR3: CASSVRTAGETQYF. As DNA, the CDR3 is TGCGCCAGCAGCGTGAGGACAGCAGGCGAGACCCAGTACTTC.